These 19 T cell receptor beta chains came from one sample sequenced in a study of blood T cells in healthy people across ages. Next came a second PCR, run for about 7 to 12 cycles, which used a sample-barcoded 5' primer along with a J-beta primer mix. TCRdb reprocessed the 5' RACE reads with MiXCR, giving one entry per CDR3 protein. The sample consists of hundreds of thousands of distinct CDR3 sequences, 25% to 30% of them appearing once. Sequencing used blood. The receptors were sampled from a woman aged 80 or over in good health.

This clonotype has a handful of counts. This chain's CDR3 is CASSSQVSGSGNTIYF. CDR3 bases: TGTGCCAGCAGTTCCCAAGTTTCAGGCTCTGGAAACACCATATATTTT. The chain employs TRBV6-5 and TRBJ1-3; unclear D gene. V lost 4 bases, J lost 0 bases, and 13 bases lay in between. Germline CDR1 is MNHEY and CDR2 is SVGAGI. This CDR3 region has 16 residues.

Note on this clonotype: A read error may account for a junction end that differs from germline. The rearrangement links TRBV5-6 to TRBJ2-7; D is unresolved. Germline V gene data show CDR1 as SGHDT and CDR2 as YYEEEE. The CDR3 has 12 residues. The CDR3 sequence is CARSLSTYEQYF. In DNA, the CDR3 is TGTGCCCGCAGCTTGTCTACCTACGAGCAGTACTTC.

J is TRBJ2-2 and V is TRBV6-6; 7 bases are shared with TRBD1. Unmatched junction bases numbered 5, after V lost 5 bases and J lost 5 bases. The CDR3 is 14 residues long. Germline CDR1 reads MNHNY; CDR2 reads SVGAGI (reference sequence). CDR3 sequence: CASSTGTETGELFF. The CDR3 DNA is TGTGCCAGCAGTACCGGGACAGAGACCGGGGAGCTGTTTTTT.

The chain is built from TRBV10-3 and TRBJ2-5; D perhaps matches TRBD1 (6 bases). With the DNA end fitting TRBJ2-7 better, the J assignment may be wrong. The CDR3 runs to 15 residues. Germline V gives CDR1 ENHRY, CDR2 SYGVKD. This CDR3 is CAISGSDRQTYEQYF. As DNA, the CDR3 is TGTGCCATCAGTGGTTCGGACAGACAAACCTACGAGCAGTACTTC.

This clonotype was counted ten times or more. The rearrangement uses TRBV5-1 and TRBJ2-7; the match to TRBD2 covers 10 bases. The CDR3 consists of 13 residues. CDR1 is SGHRS and CDR2 is YFSETQ in the germline V gene. The ends lost 7 bases at V and 5 bases at J; junction bases unmatched: 6. In DNA form, the CDR3 reads TGCGCCAGCGGCCGGACTAGCGGCAACGAGCAGTACTTC. It translates to CASGRTSGNEQYF. Variable domain in full (rest from reference TRBV5-1 and TRBJ2-7): KAGVTQTPRYLIKTRGQQVTLSCSPISGHRSVSWYQQTPGQGLQFLFEYFSETQRNKGNFPGRFSGRQFSNSRSEMNVSTLELGDSALYLCASGRTSGNEQYFGPGTRLTVT.

The CDR3 protein is CASSFRGTGQTNTGELFF. In nucleotides, the CDR3 is TGTGCCAGCAGCTTCCGAGGGACTGGTCAAACTAATACCGGGGAGCTGTTTTTT. The chain links TRBV7-9 to TRBJ2-2; D might be TRBD2 (6 bases). The ends were cut back, 3 bases at V and 5 bases at J, with 22 bases in the middle. The CDR3 extends over 18 amino acids. Germline V lookup: CDR1 SEHNR, CDR2 FQNEAQ (reference sequence).

Comment on this clonotype: One end of the junction fails to match germline, which may point to a read error. The chain joins TRBV11-2 to TRBJ2-2; perhaps TRBD2 as D (5 bases). CDR1 is SGHAT and CDR2 is FQNNGV in the germline V gene. This CDR3 spans 13 amino acids. The DNA of the CDR3 is TGTGCCAGCAGCTTGGGCTACACCGGGGAGCGGTTTTTT. Protein: CASSLGYTGERFF.

Only a few counts were recorded for this clonotype. This chain links TRBV7-9 with TRBJ1-2, with D hard to call. This CDR3 is 13 amino acids long. V lost 3 bases, J lost 7 bases, and 12 bases lay in between. The germline V gene has CDR1 SEHNR and CDR2 FQNEAQ (reference sequence). The CDR3 loop reads CASSFGEAGGYTF. The CDR3 coding sequence is TGTGCCAGCAGCTTTGGAGAGGCAGGTGGCTACACCTTC.

This clonotype has only one observation. Given a much more abundant clone one base away, this may be a read error. This chain joins TRBV5-1 and TRBJ2-5, with D tentatively TRBD2 (6 bases). Germline CDR1 reads SGHRS; CDR2 reads YFSETQ. CDR3 length equals 15 residues. Trimming pared 3 bases from V and 1 base from J, leaving 13 bases between. The CDR3 bases are TGCGCCAGCAGCTGGGCGGTTAGCGGCCAAGAGACCCAGTACTTC. This gives the protein CASSWAVSGQETQYF.

In its sample, this clonotype was seen many times. The rearrangement joins TRBV5-4 to TRBJ2-3; possible D gene TRBD2, 6 bases. The V end lost 7 bases, the J end lost 0 bases, and 12 bases lay between the germline ends. The CDR3 length is 14 residues. CDR1 is SGHNT, CDR2 YYREEE, per germline (reference sequence). CDR3 nucleotide sequence: TGTGCCAGCGTGGAGGGCTCTAGCACAGATACGCAGTATTTT. This translates into CASVEGSSTDTQYF.

This chain uses TRBV4-2 with TRBJ1-1; TRBD1 matches at 8 bases. Per the germline V gene, CDR1 is LGHNA and CDR2 is YNFKEQ. The CDR3 extends over 15 amino acids. V was pared by 5 bases and J by 1 base, with 6 bases of the junction left unmatched. The CDR3 loop is CASSRQGTGNTEAFF. The CDR3 nucleotides read TGTGCCAGCAGCAGGCAAGGGACAGGGAACACTGAAGCTTTCTTT.

This clonotype was seen more than once but under ten times. A much larger clone is a single base away; this may be a read error. This rearrangement joins TRBV29-1 to TRBJ2-1; 7 nucleotides line up with TRBD2. The V and J ends lost 4 bases and 8 bases, in that order; junction bases with no gene match: 14. Germline CDR1 and CDR2: SQVTM and ANQGSEA. This CDR3 has 15 residues. Here the CDR3 reads CSVGMGGGSADEQFF. DNA for the CDR3: TGCAGCGTTGGGATGGGGGGGGGATCCGCAGATGAGCAGTTCTTC.

This clonotype appeared many times. The chain combines TRBV6-5 with TRBJ2-5; 9 nucleotides agree with TRBD1. V lost 2 bases to trimming and J lost 4 bases; unmatched junction nucleotides: 2. CDR1 and CDR2 from the germline V gene are MNHEY and SVGAGI. CDR3 length: 14 residues. The CDR3 is CASSYGQGRETQYF. In DNA, the CDR3 is TGTGCCAGCAGTTACGGACAGGGGAGAGAGACCCAGTACTTC.

The table lists this clonotype with many counts. The chain employs TRBV18 and TRBJ2-1; D uncertain. Trimming took off 6 bases at V and 5 bases at J, with 17 bases between the two ends. CDR3 size: 15 residues. Germline V gene data show CDR1 as KGHSH and CDR2 as LQKENI. The CDR3 region is CASSPADGRNNEQFF. The CDR3 DNA reads TGTGCCAGCTCGCCTGCCGACGGAAGGAACAATGAGCAGTTCTTC.

Ten or more counts support this clonotype. This sequence joins TRBV7-6 and TRBJ1-5; 8 bases are a match to TRBD1. CDR3 length: 15 amino acids. Looked up from germline, CDR1 is SGHVS and CDR2 is FNYEAQ. The V segment lost 5 bases and the J segment 3 bases; nucleotides outside the gene matches: 6. As DNA, the CDR3 is TGTGCCAGCAGCCCCGGGACAGGACCCAATCAGCCCCAGCATTTT. Translated, it gives CASSPGTGPNQPQHF.

This clonotype was seen ten or more times. This chain links TRBV18 with TRBJ2-5, with D perhaps TRBD1 (6 bases). V was cut by 2 bases and J by 3 bases, with 10 bases left in between. The CDR3 runs 14 residues. Germline CDR1 reads KGHSH; CDR2 reads LQKENI. CDR3 in DNA: TGTGCCAGCTCACCATGGACAGATGAAGAGACCCAGTACTTC. Its protein product is CASSPWTDEETQYF.

This clonotype has just a few counts. A clone one base away is much larger, so this may be a read error. The rearrangement uses TRBV2 and TRBJ2-1; TRBD2 aligns across 12 bases. With 4 bases clipped from V and 2 bases from J, the junction kept 0 bases outside the gene matches. The germline CDR1 and CDR2 sequences are SNHLY and FYNNEI. This CDR3 spans 15 amino acids. The CDR3 loop is CASSGLAGAYNEQFF. CDR3 sequence (DNA): TGTGCCAGCAGTGGACTAGCGGGGGCCTACAATGAGCAGTTCTTC.

The chain couples TRBV24-1 to TRBJ2-2; D unclear. The CDR3 consists of 14 residues. Trimming stripped 0 bases from V and 2 bases from J, with 3 bases between. From germline, CDR1 is KGHDR and CDR2 SFDVKD. This chain's CDR3 is CATSDLPNTGELFF. CDR3 nucleotide sequence: TGTGCCACCAGTGATTTGCCCAACACCGGGGAGCTGTTTTTT.

This clonotype was counted a few times. The chain couples TRBV7-2 to TRBJ2-3; D not resolved. This CDR3 comprises 14 residues. The V and J ends lost 3 bases and 0 bases respectively, with 7 bases between them. From germline, CDR1 is SGHTA and CDR2 FQGNSA. DNA for the CDR3: TGTGCCAGCAGCTTTTCTCCTAGCACAGATACGCAGTATTTT. This sequence encodes CASSFSPSTDTQYF.